The present TCR beta chain was sequenced within a study of blood T cells in healthy people across ages. There are a few counts of this clonotype. The second PCR ran about 6 to 11 cycles with a sample-barcoded 5' primer and J-beta primers. From the 5' RACE reads, TCRdb called clonotypes with MiXCR, one entry per CDR3 protein. Of around 900,000 distinct CDR3 sequences listed, 51% are singletons. This CDR3 is built from 14 residues. Germline CDR1 is SQVTM and CDR2 is ANQGSEA. Germline trimming cut 6 bases from V and 5 bases from J; bases unmatched to any gene: 7. Material: blood. The clonotype comes from an older woman in good health. The V call is TRBV29-1, the J call TRBJ1-6, with 7 bases matching TRBD1. CDR3 bases: TGCAGCGTCTCCGGGACAGAGAATAATTCACCCCTCCACTTT. This codes for CSVSGTENNSPLHF. Looking up the rest from reference TRBV29-1 and TRBJ1-6 gives the full variable domain: SAVISQKPSRDICQRGTSLTIQCQVDSQVTMMFWYRQQPGQSLTLIATANQGSEATYESGFVIDKFPISRPNLTFSTLTVSNMSPEDSSIYLCSVSGTENNSPLHFGNGTRLTVT.